This entry lists 22 T cell receptor beta chains sequenced from one sample in a study of blood T cell repertoires in COVID-19. The protocol was immunoSEQ multiplex PCR, while the TCRdb copy is restricted to in-frame clones and leaves out a portion. This table has about 480,000 clones, roughly 90% appearing once. The sequencing input was PBMCs or T cells enriched from blood (not recorded which). Receptors originate from a woman between 35 and 50 years old who had recovered from COVID-19.

V and J are TRBV5-1 and TRBJ2-3; D is possibly TRBD2 (6 bases). V was clipped by 4 bases and J by 4 bases, with 13 bases between them. CDR1 is SGHRS and CDR2 is YFSETQ in the germline V gene. There are 14 residues in the CDR3. The CDR3 DNA is TGCGCCAGCAGCGTGACGACTAGTGCAGATACGCAGTATTTT. Protein: CASSVTTSADTQYF.

The gene calls are TRBV5-6 and TRBJ2-1; maybe TRBD2 (5 bases). In germline, CDR1 is SGHDT, CDR2 YYEEEE. V dropped 4 bases and J dropped 2 bases, with 13 bases sitting between them. CDR3 length: 15 residues. CDR3: CASSPGVGTYNEQFF. The CDR3 bases are TGTGCCAGCAGCCCCGGGGTGGGTACCTACAATGAGCAGTTCTTC.

For this clone: Different DNA sequences within this sample yield the same CDR3. This sequence joins TRBV2 and TRBJ1-4; D might be TRBD1 (5 bases). Germline CDR1 is SNHLY and CDR2 is FYNNEI. Trimming took off 2 bases at V and 8 bases at J, with 6 bases between the two ends. The CDR3 is 12 residues long. CDR3 DNA sequence: TGTGCCAGCAGTGAACAGGGAGAAAAACTGTTTTTT. Translated, it gives CASSEQGEKLFF.

V gene TRBV3-1 (or the pseudogene TRBV3-2) combines with J gene TRBJ2-2, with no clear D. CDR3 length: 12 residues. Trimming left V 3 bases short and J 7 bases short, with 6 bases between. CDR1 is LGHDT, CDR2 YNNKEL, per germline (reference sequence). As DNA, the CDR3 is TGTGCCAGCAGCCAGCGGTACGGGGAGCTGTTTTTT. This sequence encodes CASSQRYGELFF.

J is TRBJ1-2 and V is TRBV6-4; D is perhaps TRBD1 (5 bases). Between the trimmed V and J ends, which lost 0 bases and 2 bases, there was a span of 10 bases. The germline CDR1 and CDR2 sequences are MRHNA and SNTAGT. The CDR3 loop spans 15 amino acids. The CDR3 reads CASSDSAGKNYGYTF. The DNA of the CDR3 is TGTGCCAGCAGTGACTCTGCAGGGAAAAACTATGGCTACACCTTC.

The V and J genes are TRBV15 and TRBJ2-6, with 9 nucleotides matching TRBD1. Per the germline V gene, CDR1 is LNHNV and CDR2 is YYDKDF (reference sequence). CDR3 size: 16 residues. The V and J ends lost 5 bases and 5 bases, in that order; junction bases with no gene match: 7. The CDR3 is CATSGLQGAWANVLTF. Written as DNA, the CDR3 is TGTGCCACCAGCGGCCTACAGGGGGCTTGGGCCAACGTCCTGACTTTC.

The V call is TRBV6-1, the J call TRBJ1-1; 9 bases align to TRBD1. The germline V gene encodes CDR1 MNHNS and CDR2 SASEGT. This CDR3 spans 14 amino acids. V lost 3 bases to trimming and J lost 6 bases; unmatched junction nucleotides: 5. The CDR3 protein is CASSDPTGGSEAFF. Here the CDR3 DNA reads TGTGCCAGCAGTGACCCCACAGGGGGCTCTGAAGCTTTCTTT.

The chain joins TRBV18 to TRBJ1-2; 10 bases match TRBD1. V trimming: 4 bases; J trimming: 6 bases; junction bases outside the gene matches: 8. The CDR3 contains 15 residues. Germline values: CDR1 KGHSH, CDR2 LQKENI. This CDR3 is CASSLSTGGDHGYTF. In nucleotides, the CDR3 is TGTGCCAGCTCACTCTCGACAGGGGGCGATCATGGCTACACCTTC.

The chain carries TRBV20-1 and TRBJ1-2; no definite D call. Looked up from germline, CDR1 is DFQATT and CDR2 is SNEGSKA (reference sequence). The length of the CDR3 is 11 residues. V was trimmed by 0 bases and J by 8 bases, leaving 7 bases between them. CDR3 sequence reads: CSARDLEGYTF. CDR3 DNA: TGCAGTGCTAGAGATCTAGAAGGCTACACCTTC.

The chain links TRBV7-8 to TRBJ1-5, with D perhaps TRBD1 (5 bases). V was cut by 5 bases and J by 3 bases, with 14 bases left in between. This CDR3 region has 15 residues. Germline values: CDR1 SGHVS, CDR2 FQNEAQ. In nucleotides, the CDR3 is TGTGCCAGCAGCCGAAGCTCAGGGTCCAATCAGCCCCAGCATTTT. This encodes CASSRSSGSNQPQHF. Variable domain in full (rest from reference TRBV7-8 and TRBJ1-5): GAGVSQSPRYKVAKRGQDVALRCDPISGHVSLFWYQQALGQGPEFLTYFQNEAQLDKSGLPSDRFFAERPEGSVSTLKIQRTQQEDSAVYLCASSRSSGSNQPQHFGDGTRLSIL.

J is TRBJ2-7 and V is TRBV6-5; 11 bases align to TRBD1. This CDR3 has 15 residues. Losses at the gene ends were 6 bases for V and 5 bases for J; bases not matched to a gene: 9. Germline CDR1 is MNHEY and CDR2 is SVGAGI. Written as DNA, the CDR3 is TGTGCCAGCAGGGGGACAGGGGGTCGAGGTCACGAGCAGTACTTC. Translating gives CASRGTGGRGHEQYF.

This chain connects TRBV7-8 to TRBJ1-1; 7 bases line up with TRBD1. Germline V gene sequence: CDR1 SGHVS, CDR2 FQNEAQ. V gave up 5 bases and J gave up 6 bases; unmatched junction bases: 3. The CDR3 sequence is 12 residues long. The CDR3 loop is CASSLRGAEAFF. The CDR3 DNA is TGTGCCAGCAGCCTCAGGGGGGCTGAAGCTTTCTTT.

Worth noting for this clone: This sample also contains other DNA sequences that code for the same CDR3. The chain links TRBV19 to TRBJ1-5; D might be TRBD1 (5 bases). This CDR3 region has 14 residues. V gave up 0 bases and J gave up 6 bases, with 9 bases separating them. Germline V gene lookup returns CDR1 LNHDA and CDR2 SQIVND (reference sequence). The CDR3 sequence: CASSIEGRGQPQHF. The DNA of the CDR3 is TGTGCCAGTAGTATAGAAGGGAGGGGTCAGCCCCAGCATTTT.

V is TRBV20-1 and J is TRBJ2-7, with D uncertain. Trimming shortened V by 3 bases and J by 7 bases, and 10 bases separated the two germline ends. Per the germline V gene, CDR1 is DFQATT and CDR2 is SNEGSKA (reference sequence). The CDR3 is made up of 11 amino acids. CDR3 region: CSASRLDEQYF. In DNA form, the CDR3 reads TGCAGTGCTAGCAGGTTAGATGAGCAGTACTTC.

The chain joins TRBV4-3 to TRBJ1-1; 8 positions agree with TRBD1. Per germline, CDR1 LGHNA and CDR2 YSLEER. The CDR3 totals 15 residues. Unmatched junction bases numbered 7, after V lost 0 bases and J lost 7 bases. CDR3 in DNA: TGCGCCAGCAGCCAAGATAGAACAGGGGGTGTTGAAGCTTTCTTT. Translated: CASSQDRTGGVEAFF.

The chain couples TRBV2 to TRBJ1-4, with TRBD1 identical over 8 bases. This CDR3 region has 13 residues. The trim removed 11 bases at V and 5 bases at J, leaving 7 bases unmatched. Germline lookup yields CDR1 SNHLY and CDR2 FYNNEI. The CDR3 nucleotides are TGTGCCGGAGGACAGGGTTTGAATGAAAAACTGTTTTTT. The encoded protein is CAGGQGLNEKLFF.

The chain links TRBV7-2 to TRBJ1-1; the D gene is possibly TRBD1 (5 bases). The V and J ends lost 10 bases and 4 bases respectively, with 16 bases between them. The germline V gene encodes CDR1 SGHTA and CDR2 FQGNSA. The CDR3 consists of 13 residues. This chain's CDR3 is CATSRSGVTEAFF. The CDR3 coding sequence is TGTGCCACCTCTCGGTCGGGGGTCACTGAAGCTTTCTTT.

This clone was counted many times. This chain joins TRBV25-1 and TRBJ2-2; 8 nucleotides match TRBD1. Germline V gene lookup returns CDR1 MGHDK and CDR2 SYGVNS. The J segment lost 1 base and the V segment lost 5 bases, leaving 3 bases of the junction unmatched. CDR3 length equals 15 residues. CDR3 nucleotide sequence: TGTGCCAGCAGTTCCGGGACAGGGAACACCGGGGAGCTGTTTTTT. Its translation: CASSSGTGNTGELFF.

V and J are TRBV29-1 and TRBJ1-5, with 10 positions matching TRBD1. CDR3 length equals 14 residues. CDR1 and CDR2 (germline): SQVTM, ANQGSEA. With V trimmed by 6 bases and J by 5 bases, 7 bases remained unmatched. CDR3 sequence reads: CSVATGTGDQPQHF. The CDR3 bases are TGCAGCGTCGCTACCGGGACAGGGGATCAGCCCCAGCATTTT.

This clone has a handful of counts. The rearrangement uses TRBV5-1 and TRBJ1-3; TRBD1 is a possible D gene (5 bases). The germline CDR1 and CDR2 sequences are SGHRS and YFSETQ. V lost 0 bases, J lost 0 bases, and 10 bases lay in between. The CDR3 spans 16 residues. CDR3 coding DNA: TGCGCCAGCAGCTTGGGACAGACCTACTCTGGAAACACCATATATTTT. It translates to CASSLGQTYSGNTIYF.

The chain joins TRBV5-1 to TRBJ2-7, with D maybe TRBD1 (8 bases). Germline V gene lookup returns CDR1 SGHRS and CDR2 YFSETQ. The CDR3 length is 15 residues. The V and J ends lost 3 bases and 5 bases respectively, with 18 bases between them. CDR3 DNA: TGCGCCAGCAGCTGGCAGGGGGCGGGGGCGGACGAGCAGTACTTC. Translating gives CASSWQGAGADEQYF. Variable domain in full (rest from reference TRBV5-1 and TRBJ2-7): KAGVTQTPRYLIKTRGQQVTLSCSPISGHRSVSWYQQTPGQGLQFLFEYFSETQRNKGNFPGRFSGRQFSNSRSEMNVSTLELGDSALYLCASSWQGAGADEQYFGPGTRLTVT.

The rearrangement links TRBV6-5 to TRBJ2-1; 9 bases align to TRBD2. The CDR3 sequence is 14 residues long. V lost 6 bases, J lost 6 bases, and 6 bases stayed unmatched. Germline V CDR1 and CDR2: MNHEY, SVGAGI. CDR3 amino acids: CASRLGLATNEQFF. DNA for the CDR3: TGTGCCAGCAGGCTAGGACTAGCGACCAATGAGCAGTTCTTC.